The entry below gives a single TCR beta chain sequence along with its context. Germline CDR1 SGHNT, CDR2 YYREEE (reference sequence). Deletions cut 4 bases from V and 3 bases from J, with 4 bases between. The length of the CDR3 is 12 residues. The record originates from a study of immune evolution from preneoplasia to lung adenocarcinoma. Clones were sequenced by immunoSEQ multiplex PCR, and TCRdb holds only the in-frame ones, with some missing. The data show 4,200 or so clones, 65% to 85% seen once. The TCR was taken from a person aged 50-70 years with lung adenocarcinoma. The sequencing input was FFPE normal lung tissue adjacent to the tumor. The chain has TRBV5-4 and TRBJ2-2; no firm D call. The CDR3 sequence is CASSRDTGELFF. The CDR3 bases are TGTGCCAGCAGCCGGGACACCGGGGAGCTGTTTTTT.